The 21 T cell receptor beta chains below were found in one sample sequenced in a study of identical twins. TCRdb ran MiXCR on the 5' RACE reads and lists one entry per CDR3 protein. The sample consists of 100,000 to 110,000 distinct CDR3 sequences, roughly 6% of them appearing once. Sequencing input: memory T cells sorted from blood. These TCRs come from a woman between 50 and 59 years old in good health.

This clonotype was counted ten times or more. The CDR3 here is CASSARSGAVTDTQYF. CDR3 DNA sequence: TGTGCCAGCAGCGCCCGGTCGGGTGCGGTGACAGATACGCAGTATTTT. The gene calls are TRBV13 and TRBJ2-3; unclear D gene. Looked up from germline, CDR1 is PRHDT and CDR2 is FYEKMQ (reference sequence). The V gene lost 5 bases and the J gene lost 3 bases, with 18 bases spanning the gap. The CDR3 runs 16 residues.

This clonotype was seen at least ten times. V is TRBV27 and J is TRBJ2-7; TRBD2 might be the D (5 bases). The V end lost 7 bases, the J end lost 1 base, and 11 bases lay between the germline ends. This CDR3 has 13 residues. CDR1 and CDR2 (germline): MNHEY, SMNVEV (reference sequence). The CDR3, as DNA: TGTGCCAGCACCAAGGACTTTTCCTACGAGCAGTACGTC. Encoded protein: CASTKDFSYEQYV.

This clonotype was detected ten times or more. The genes are TRBV7-9 and TRBJ2-1; 8 positions agree with TRBD2. Losses at the gene ends were 3 bases for V and 4 bases for J; bases not matched to a gene: 5. CDR3 length equals 15 residues. CDR1 and CDR2 from the germline V gene are SEHNR and FQNEAQ (reference sequence). The DNA of the CDR3 is TGTGCCAGCAGCTTTCCGGGAGGGTGGTACAATGAGCAGTTCTTC. It codes for CASSFPGGWYNEQFF. The whole variable domain, remainder taken from reference TRBV7-9 and TRBJ2-1, is DTGVSQNPRHKITKRGQNVTFRCDPISEHNRLYWYRQTLGQGPEFLTYFQNEAQLEKSRLLSDRFSAERPKGSFSTLEIQRTEQGDSAMYLCASSFPGGWYNEQFFGPGTRLTVL.

This clonotype was seen many times. This chain joins TRBV5-1 and TRBJ1-2; D not certain. CDR1 is SGHRS and CDR2 is YFSETQ in the germline V gene. This CDR3 is 14 amino acids long. With 0 bases removed from V and 4 bases from J, the gap between germline ends came to 10 bases. The CDR3 protein is CASSLAAEPYGYTF. Written as DNA, the CDR3 is TGCGCCAGCAGCTTGGCCGCAGAACCCTATGGCTACACCTTC.

The sample holds many counts of this clonotype. The chain uses TRBV29-1 and TRBJ2-2, with unresolved D. This CDR3 region has 14 residues. Between the trimmed V and J ends, which lost 4 bases and 1 base, there was a span of 10 bases. CDR1 is SQVTM and CDR2 is ANQGSEA in the germline V gene. DNA for the CDR3: TGCAGCGTTGGGGAAGGTGGGAACACCGGGGAGCTGTTTTTT. It specifies CSVGEGGNTGELFF.

This clonotype occurred many times. J is TRBJ1-5 and V is TRBV2, with D possibly being TRBD1 (5 bases). Per the germline V gene, CDR1 is SNHLY and CDR2 is FYNNEI. Trimming left V 4 bases short and J 1 base short, with 14 bases between. The CDR3 is 16 amino acids. In DNA, the CDR3 is TGTGCCAGCAGTGCGCAATTACGACAGAGCAATCAGCCCCAGCATTTT. Protein product: CASSAQLRQSNQPQHF.

The table lists this clonotype with many counts. The chain employs TRBV29-1 and TRBJ2-1; 15 positions agree with TRBD2. Germline lookup yields CDR1 SQVTM and CDR2 ANQGSEA. V was clipped by 1 base and J by 7 bases; unmatched bases: 5. The length of the CDR3 is 16 residues. This CDR3 reads CSVEVPGTSGRNEQFF. DNA for the CDR3: TGCAGCGTTGAAGTCCCCGGGACTAGCGGGAGGAATGAGCAGTTCTTC.

This clonotype was observed at least ten times. The V gene is TRBV5-1, the J gene TRBJ2-6; 7 positions match TRBD1. CDR3 length: 16 residues. The germline V gene has CDR1 SGHRS and CDR2 YFSETQ. V shed 4 bases and J 2 bases; nucleotides not matched to a gene: 6. This CDR3 is CASSVTQGTGANVLTF. The CDR3 DNA reads TGCGCCAGCAGCGTGACACAGGGGACTGGGGCCAACGTCCTGACTTTC.

This chain joins TRBV11-2 and TRBJ2-6; perhaps TRBD1 as D (6 bases). V was clipped by 3 bases and J by 2 bases, with 8 bases between them. The germline V gene has CDR1 SGHAT and CDR2 FQNNGV. This CDR3 has 15 amino acids. The CDR3 nucleotides are TGTGCCAGCAGCTTCAGGGGAGCTGGGGCCAACGTCCTGACTTTC. It translates to CASSFRGAGANVLTF.

This clonotype was detected many times. This rearrangement joins TRBV20-1 to TRBJ2-5, with TRBD1 matching over 8 bases. This CDR3 is 12 amino acids long. V lost 5 bases to trimming and J lost 7 bases; unmatched junction nucleotides: 6. Germline loops: CDR1 DFQATT, CDR2 SNEGSKA (reference sequence). The CDR3 coding sequence is TGCAGTGCTGAGGACAGGGCATGGACCCAGTACTTC. This gives the protein CSAEDRAWTQYF.

This rearrangement joins TRBV12-5 to TRBJ2-1; no clear D. CDR3 length equals 12 residues. V lost 7 bases, J lost 7 bases, and 11 bases lay in between. CDR1 and CDR2 from the germline V gene are LGHNT and FRNRAP. CDR3 region: CASDLLGNEQFF. CDR3 DNA sequence: TGTGCTAGTGACCTTTTGGGGAATGAGCAGTTCTTC.

In its sample, this clonotype was seen many times. V usage is TRBV2 and J usage is TRBJ2-1; D is undetermined. Germline V gives CDR1 SNHLY, CDR2 FYNNEI. V was pared by 8 bases and J by 2 bases, with 13 bases between. The CDR3 covers 14 residues. This chain's CDR3 is CASHRGEPYNEQFF. In DNA, the CDR3 is TGTGCCAGCCATCGTGGGGAACCCTACAATGAGCAGTTCTTC.

The rearrangement uses TRBV7-3 and TRBJ2-3; 7 bases fit TRBD2. This CDR3 contains 16 residues. The ends lost 6 bases at V and 5 bases at J; junction bases unmatched: 14. Germline V lookup: CDR1 SGHTA, CDR2 FQGTGA. CDR3 residues: CASSQGLAGGEDTQYF. CDR3 sequence (DNA): TGTGCCAGCAGTCAAGGGTTAGCGGGCGGCGAAGATACGCAGTATTTT.

The chain is built from TRBV7-8 and TRBJ2-5; possible D gene TRBD1, 6 bases. This CDR3 has 14 residues. Between the trimmed V and J ends, which lost 5 bases and 1 base, there was a span of 11 bases. In germline, CDR1 is SGHVS, CDR2 FQNEAQ. The CDR3 reads CASSGHRAQETQYF. The DNA for the CDR3 is TGTGCCAGCAGCGGGCACAGGGCCCAAGAGACCCAGTACTTC.

Remarks on this clonotype: A much larger clone differs by one base, so this may be a read error. The V call is TRBV6-5, the J call TRBJ1-4; D uncertain. The CDR3 extends over 16 amino acids. Germline assignment: CDR1 MNHEY and CDR2 SVGAGI. The CDR3 loop is CANSYYWSSTNEKLFF. The CDR3 region has the DNA TGTGCCAACAGTTACTACTGGTCTTCCACTAATGAAAAACTGTTTTTT.

This clonotype appeared many times. The chain links TRBV3-1 to TRBJ1-3, with unresolved D. The CDR3 has 13 residues. Trimming took 1 base from V and 8 from J, leaving 9 bases between them. In germline, CDR1 is LGHDT, CDR2 YNNKEL (reference sequence). CDR3 amino acids: CASSQVVKDTIYF. DNA of the CDR3: TGTGCCAGCAGCCAAGTTGTAAAGGACACCATATATTTT.

This clonotype showed up many times. The rearrangement links TRBV4-1 to TRBJ2-1; 10 nucleotides line up with TRBD1. There are 16 residues in the CDR3. Germline V lookup: CDR1 MGHRA, CDR2 YSYEKL. The V and J ends lost 8 bases and 2 bases, in that order; junction bases with no gene match: 9. CDR3 coding DNA: TGCGCCAGCCGAGCCCCCGGGACAGGGGCCTACAATGAGCAGTTCTTC. This translates into CASRAPGTGAYNEQFF.

At least ten counts were recorded for this clonotype. The rearrangement joins TRBV4-1 to TRBJ2-5; D might be TRBD2 (6 bases). The CDR3 totals 15 residues. Germline V gene data show CDR1 as MGHRA and CDR2 as YSYEKL. Between the trimmed V and J ends, which lost 3 bases and 0 bases, there was a span of 11 bases. CDR3 amino acids: CASSQALANQETQYF. The CDR3 DNA reads as TGCGCCAGCAGCCAGGCGCTAGCGAACCAAGAGACCCAGTACTTC.

Ten or more counts support this clonotype. The chain recombines TRBV15 with TRBJ2-3; D is perhaps TRBD1 or TRBD2 (5 bases each). This CDR3 is built from 16 residues. V lost 0 bases, J lost 2 bases, and 12 bases lay in between. Looked up from germline, CDR1 is LNHNV and CDR2 is YYDKDF (reference sequence). This CDR3 reads CATSRDTAGTTDTQYF. CDR3 nucleotide sequence: TGTGCCACCAGCAGAGATACGGCCGGGACCACAGATACGCAGTATTTT.

This clonotype was detected ten times or more. The CDR3: CAISEGQVTEAFF. The CDR3 DNA sequence: TGTGCCATCAGTGAGGGGCAGGTGACTGAAGCTTTCTTT. This rearrangement joins TRBV10-3 to TRBJ1-1; D gene ambiguous. The CDR3 is 13 residues long. V lost 2 bases and J lost 5, with 9 bases in between. Per germline, CDR1 ENHRY and CDR2 SYGVKD.

This clonotype was detected a few times. The chain combines TRBV29-1 with TRBJ2-5, with TRBD1 matching 9 bases. The CDR3 has 16 residues. V shed 1 base, J shed 7 bases, and the junction held 13 bases outside the gene matches. From germline, CDR1 is SQVTM and CDR2 ANQGSEA. The CDR3 DNA sequence: TGCAGCGTTGAAGGGTCCCCCAACAGGGGGCGCGTGACCCAGTACTTC. The encoded protein is CSVEGSPNRGRVTQYF.